This TCR beta chain originates from a study of shared clonotypes between healthy human individuals. CD45RO negativity and positive selection for CCR7 defined naive CD8 cells, a population that excluded terminally differentiated effector memory CD45RA+ cells. The study drew its donors from healthy HIV-negative adults without recent acute infections or vaccinations. V lost 1 base and J 3 bases, leaving 4 bases between the germline ends. CDR1 SGHAT and CDR2 FQNNGV come from the germline V gene. The length of the CDR3 is 12 residues. Measured with immunoSEQ multiplex PCR; TCRdb has only the in-frame clones, and not every one. Of around 2,000,000 clones detected, about 95% appear once; the ten largest clones hold 0.9% to 1.3%.

The chain carries TRBV11-2 and TRBJ2-7; D call uncertain. The sample was naive CD8+ T cells sorted from blood. This sequence originates from a man aged 18 to 30 in good health. CDR3 amino acids: CASSLVHYEQYF. In DNA form, the CDR3 reads TGTGCCAGCAGCTTAGTACACTACGAGCAGTACTTC.